This record covers a single T cell receptor beta chain. This specimen belongs to a study of regulatory T cells in long-lasting Graves disease. In germline, CDR1 is MDHEN, CDR2 SYDVKM. The CDR3 sequence is 14 residues long. V was clipped by 6 bases and J by 1 base, with 9 bases between them. Time point specified: newly diagnosed GD, antithyroid drugs for less than 3 months. After RNA was extracted from PBMCs, the TCR library was made from it. Arm-PCR with iRepertoire HTBI primers amplified the CDR3 regions for these TCR beta libraries. MiXCR, applied by TCRdb to the multiplex PCR reads, yields one record per CDR3 protein. The repertoire holds over 300,000 distinct CDR3 sequences, with 15% as singletons.

This TCR derives from a female donor with Graves disease. The rearrangement links TRBV28 to TRBJ2-2; D gene uncertain. The source was peripheral blood mononuclear cells (PBMCs), collected at new diagnosis, from a patient treated with antithyroid drugs. For the CDR3, the DNA is TGTGCCAGCAGCCTCATGGAGAACACCGGGGAGCTGTTTTTT. Amino acids: CASSLMENTGELFF.